What follows are 23 T cell receptor beta chains derived from one specimen sequenced in a study of identical twins. TCRdb itself ran the 5' RACE reads through MiXCR, one entry per CDR3 protein. This table holds about 520,000 distinct CDR3 sequences, less than 25% found once. The same specimen was also included in a second study, on T cells expressing NK-cell markers.

The sequenced sample consisted of CD4+ T cells sorted from blood. These TCRs come from a woman aged 18-30 years in good health.

As DNA, the CDR3 is TGTGCCACCAGCTGGATCGACAGGGGGGACGGAAACACCATATATTTT. Encoded protein: CATSWIDRGDGNTIYF. This chain links TRBV15 with TRBJ1-3; 9 bases are shared with TRBD1. CDR3 length equals 16 residues. J gave up 4 bases and V 5 bases, and 9 bases lay outside the gene matches. The germline V gene has CDR1 LNHNV and CDR2 YYDKDF (reference sequence).

The rearrangement uses TRBV5-5 and TRBJ1-1; possible D gene TRBD1, 6 bases. Per the germline V gene, CDR1 is SGHKS and CDR2 is YYEKEE (reference sequence). V was clipped by 5 bases and J by 3 bases, with 14 bases between them. This CDR3 comprises 14 residues. DNA for the CDR3: TGTGCCAGCAGGGCAGGGACACCGCACACTGAAGCTTTCTTT. Encoded protein: CASRAGTPHTEAFF.

This clonotype was recorded many times. The CDR3 loop reads CSVRQGETQYF. The CDR3 nucleotides are TGCAGCGTTCGACAGGGTGAGACCCAGTACTTC. This sequence joins TRBV29-1 and TRBJ2-5; 7 nucleotides line up with TRBD1. Germline lookup yields CDR1 SQVTM and CDR2 ANQGSEA. V gave up 5 bases and J gave up 5 bases; unmatched junction bases: 2. The CDR3 sequence is 11 residues long.

CDR3 protein: CASKQRGRGQFF. Written as DNA, the CDR3 is TGTGCCAGTAAACAGCGGGGGAGGGGGCAGTTCTTC. This rearrangement joins TRBV19 to TRBJ2-1, with TRBD2 matching over 8 bases. The V gene's germline CDR1 is LNHDA and CDR2 SQIVND (reference sequence). Losses at the gene ends were 7 bases for V and 12 bases for J; bases not matched to a gene: 8. CDR3 length equals 12 residues.

This clonotype was detected only a few times. The V call is TRBV3-1, the J call TRBJ1-1; D gene uncertain. Germline CDR1 LGHDT, CDR2 YNNKEL (reference sequence). Trimming cost V 1 base and J 3 bases, with 12 bases left between them. The CDR3 is 15 amino acids. The CDR3 nucleotides read TGTGCCAGCAGCCAAGGAGTCAACCGGGACACTGAAGCTTTCTTT. It codes for CASSQGVNRDTEAFF.

The rearrangement links TRBV11-3 to TRBJ2-1; D uncertain. This CDR3 has 13 amino acids. Looked up from germline, CDR1 is SGHNT and CDR2 is YENEEA. Trimming left V 3 bases short and J 5 bases short, with 8 bases between. The CDR3 DNA is TGTGCCAGCAGCTTCAGTTCTAACAATGAGCAGTTCTTC. It encodes CASSFSSNNEQFF.

The table lists this clonotype with a few counts. This chain connects TRBV2 to TRBJ1-1; TRBD1 agrees at 7 bases. Per germline, CDR1 SNHLY and CDR2 FYNNEI. With 6 bases clipped from V and 6 bases from J, the junction kept 7 bases outside the gene matches. The CDR3 has 13 residues. In DNA, the CDR3 is TGTGCCAGCAGACCGGGGACAGCCGCTGAAGCTTTCTTT. Protein: CASRPGTAAEAFF. Supplemented by reference TRBV2 and TRBJ1-1, the full variable domain reads EPEVTQTPSHQVTQMGQEVILRCVPISNHLYFYWYRQILGQKVEFLVSFYNNEISEKSEIFDDQFSVERPDGSNFTLKIRSTKLEDSAMYFCASRPGTAAEAFFGQGTRLTVV.

This clonotype was seen more than once but under ten times. This rearrangement joins TRBV12-3 or TRBV12-4 to TRBJ2-4, with 8 bases matching TRBD1. V was clipped by 5 bases and J by 1 base; unmatched bases: 19. This CDR3 contains 20 residues. In DNA form, the CDR3 reads TGTGCCAGCAGTAGATGGGACAGGCATCCGGGAGTATTGGCCAAAAACATTCAGTACTTC. This encodes CASSRWDRHPGVLAKNIQYF.

CDR3 sequence (DNA): TGCGCCAGCAGCTTCGGACTAGTGGAAGAGACCCAGTACTTC. This encodes CASSFGLVEETQYF. This chain joins TRBV5-1 and TRBJ2-5, with 7 bases lining up with TRBD2. The ends lost 2 bases at V and 3 bases at J; junction bases unmatched: 4. Per germline, CDR1 SGHRS and CDR2 YFSETQ. This CDR3 comprises 14 residues.

The rearrangement joins TRBV6-1 to TRBJ1-2, with D hard to call. V dropped 6 bases and J dropped 6 bases, with 20 bases sitting between them. CDR3 size: 15 residues. CDR1 is MNHNS, CDR2 SASEGT, per germline. Written as DNA, the CDR3 is TGTGCCAGCAGCCCAATGGAGGCCGGGAAGGATGGCTACACCTTC. This encodes CASSPMEAGKDGYTF.

This clonotype was observed a few times. The chain is built from TRBV7-9 and TRBJ1-6, with 8 bases matching TRBD1. Looked up from germline, CDR1 is SEHNR and CDR2 is FQNEAQ (reference sequence). The CDR3 consists of 15 residues. The junction had 4 bases not matched to a gene; V was cut back by 1 base and J by 8 bases. The CDR3 nucleotides are TGTGCCAGCAGCTTAGTGCCAGGGGGCTATTCACCCCTCCACTTT. Translated: CASSLVPGGYSPLHF.

In the case of this clonotype: An end of the junction differs from the germline gene, which may be a read error. The genes are TRBV5-1 and TRBJ2-3; maybe TRBD1 (5 bases). The CDR3 spans 13 residues. Germline-derived CDR1 and CDR2 are SGHRS and YFSETQ. The CDR3 is CASQAGRTDTQYF. The DNA of the CDR3 is TGCGCCAGCCAAGCAGGGCGCACGGATACGCAGTATTTT.

The chain carries TRBV6-5 and TRBJ2-1; a possible D gene is TRBD1 (5 bases). The CDR3 loop spans 15 amino acids. CDR1 is MNHEY, CDR2 SVGAGI, per germline. Trimming took off 1 base at V and 8 bases at J, with 15 bases between the two ends. CDR3 nucleotide sequence: TGTGCCAGCAGTTACTTAGTTGGAAGGGGCTATGAGCAGTTCTTC. As protein: CASSYLVGRGYEQFF.

The chain uses TRBV11-2 and TRBJ2-7, with D perhaps matching TRBD2 (5 bases). Germline values: CDR1 SGHAT, CDR2 FQNNGV. The CDR3 runs to 12 residues. The germline V and J ends were trimmed by 5 bases and 6 bases, with 11 bases remaining between them. The CDR3 here is CASSSGSVEQYF. The CDR3 nucleotides read TGTGCCAGCAGCAGCGGCTCGGTCGAGCAGTACTTC. The full variable domain, with the rest looked up from reference TRBV11-2 and TRBJ2-7, is EAGVAQSPRYKIIEKRQSVAFWCNPISGHATLYWYQQILGQGPKLLIQFQNNGVVDDSQLPKDRFSAERLKGVDSTLKIQPAKLEDSAVYLCASSSGSVEQYFGPGTRLTVT.

The rearrangement links TRBV4-3 to TRBJ1-1; possible D gene TRBD1, 6 bases. CDR3 size: 12 residues. CDR1 LGHNA and CDR2 YSLEER come from the germline V gene. Trimming removed 4 bases from V and 8 bases from J, with 11 bases in between. Here the CDR3 reads CASSRPGQEAFF. CDR3 in DNA: TGCGCCAGCAGCCGGCCCGGACAGGAAGCTTTCTTT.

The sample holds a few counts of this clonotype. The chain is built from TRBV12-3 or TRBV12-4 and TRBJ2-6; D may match TRBD1 or TRBD2 (6 bases each). This CDR3 is 17 amino acids long. The ends were cut back, 6 bases at V and 0 bases at J, with 15 bases in the middle. CDR3 residues: CASSPGRGHSGANVLTF. The CDR3 DNA reads as TGTGCCAGCAGCCCGGGACGGGGGCACTCTGGGGCCAACGTCCTGACTTTC.

The rearrangement uses TRBV12-3 or TRBV12-4 and TRBJ2-1; 9 bases are shared with TRBD2. This CDR3 has 13 amino acids. The V gene end was trimmed by 4 bases and the J gene end by 8 bases; junction bases not matched to a gene: 3. The CDR3 sequence is CASSYPSGDEQFF. In DNA, the CDR3 is TGTGCCAGCAGTTATCCTAGCGGGGATGAGCAGTTCTTC.

This clonotype was counted between two and nine times. V is TRBV29-1 and J is TRBJ1-2; D uncertain. Germline CDR1 and CDR2: SQVTM and ANQGSEA. Deletions cut 5 bases from V and 3 bases from J, with 10 bases between. The CDR3 length is 12 residues. Here the CDR3 DNA reads TGCAGCGTTATGAGGAGTCACTATGGCTACACCTTC. Translated: CSVMRSHYGYTF.

V gene TRBV7-9 combines with J gene TRBJ2-3, with D unresolved. CDR1 SEHNR and CDR2 FQNEAQ come from the germline V gene (reference sequence). The CDR3 length is 13 residues. V lost 5 bases, J lost 10 bases, and 16 bases lay in between. The CDR3 region has the DNA TGTGCCAGCAGCCCCGAAGTGTCTCTGGCGCAGTATTTT. This gives the protein CASSPEVSLAQYF.

CDR3 sequence reads: CASSNRDFPAYGYTF. The DNA of the CDR3 is TGTGCCAGCAGCAACCGGGACTTTCCTGCTTATGGCTACACCTTC. The chain joins TRBV2 to TRBJ1-2, with a tentative D call TRBD1 (5 bases). The V end was cut by 6 bases, the J end by 5 bases, with 19 bases between. Germline CDR1 is SNHLY and CDR2 is FYNNEI. The length of the CDR3 is 15 residues.

The CDR3 DNA reads TGTGCCAGCAGCTTTTGGACAGGGGGCGTAGTGGGCTCGGAAAAACTGTTTTTT. This translates into CASSFWTGGVVGSEKLFF. The chain carries TRBV11-1 and TRBJ1-4, with TRBD1 identical over 11 bases. CDR3 length: 18 amino acids. Germline lookup yields CDR1 SGHAT and CDR2 FQDESV (reference sequence). The junction had 14 bases not matched to a gene; V was cut back by 3 bases and J by 8 bases.

On this clonotype: A much more abundant neighbour one base away suggests this may be a read error. The chain couples TRBV6-2 or TRBV6-3 to TRBJ2-2; no firm D call. V was trimmed by 2 bases and J by 6 bases, leaving 1 base between them. Looked up from germline, CDR1 is MNHEY and CDR2 is SVGEGT. The CDR3 runs 11 residues. The CDR3 DNA sequence: TGTGCCAGCAGTTACCCCGGGGAGCTGTTTTTT. Protein product: CASSYPGELFF.

This clonotype was seen repeatedly, ten times or more. The chain joins TRBV5-5 to TRBJ2-2; no firm D call. CDR1 and CDR2 (germline): SGHKS, YYEKEE (reference sequence). This CDR3 is built from 15 residues. Deletions cut 4 bases from V and 2 bases from J, with 12 bases between. The CDR3, as DNA: TGTGCCAGCAGCGCCCTACGACAAAACACCGGGGAGCTGTTTTTT. Translated, it gives CASSALRQNTGELFF.